This entry describes one TCR beta chain. Its specificity is unknown. The data belong to a study of tumor-infiltrating lymphocytes in primary liver carcinoma. Across the whole study: Maximum tumor diameters ranged from roughly 4 to 10 cm, stage T1-T3 N0M0. Study observations and caveats: When set against blood, tumors had a significantly higher top-250-clone fraction (p = 0.039). Just about 7-25% of leading clones were found in every one of five regions.

The authors made TCR beta cDNA from around 500 ng total RNA with a constant-region primer. Libraries of TCR beta came from three nested multiplex PCR rounds with slightly modified ARM-PCR. The study ran its first two PCR rounds for roughly 9 cycles each, using TRBV1-TRBV30 forward primers and a C-beta reverse primer. MiXCR was run by TCRdb on the multiplex PCR reads, yielding one entry per CDR3 protein. This table has some 120,000 distinct CDR3 sequences, about 68% appearing once. DNA and RNA were both co-extracted from around 20-30 mg of bulk tissue that had not been sorted. All patients had surgically resected primary liver carcinoma. Germline values: CDR1 SGHAT, CDR2 FQNNGV. Trimming took 6 bases from V and 4 from J, leaving 21 bases between them. The CDR3 is 16 amino acids.

The chain joins TRBV11-2 to TRBJ2-5; D gene unclear. Sample: liver tumor tissue from sampling region 1. Specified subset: tumor region T1, superior pole. This sequence was found in a woman aged 60-75 years with primary liver carcinoma and hepatitis B virus infection. The CDR3 sequence is CASSYSSGSRRETQYF. The CDR3 nucleotides are TGTGCCAGCAGTTACTCCAGTGGTAGCAGGAGAGAGACCCAGTACTTC.